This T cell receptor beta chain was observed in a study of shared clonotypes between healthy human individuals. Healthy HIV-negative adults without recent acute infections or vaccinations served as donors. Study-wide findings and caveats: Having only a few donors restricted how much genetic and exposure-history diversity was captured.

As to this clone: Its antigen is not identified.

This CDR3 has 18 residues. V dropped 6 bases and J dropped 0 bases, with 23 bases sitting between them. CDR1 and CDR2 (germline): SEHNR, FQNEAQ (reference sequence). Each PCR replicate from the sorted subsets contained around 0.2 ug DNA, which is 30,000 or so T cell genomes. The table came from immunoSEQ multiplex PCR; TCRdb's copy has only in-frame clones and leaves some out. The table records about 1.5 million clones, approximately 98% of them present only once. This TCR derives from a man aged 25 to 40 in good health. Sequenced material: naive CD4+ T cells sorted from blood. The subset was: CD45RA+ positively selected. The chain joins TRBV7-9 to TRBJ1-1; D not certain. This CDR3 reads CASSSTPGPGTMNTEAFF. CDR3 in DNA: TGTGCCAGCAGTTCAACTCCCGGCCCGGGAACTATGAACACTGAAGCTTTCTTT.